The source of this TCR beta chain is a study of CXCR3-negative and CXCR3-positive naive CD8 T cells. Germline V lookup: CDR1 MDHEN, CDR2 SYDVKM. The CDR3 extends over 15 amino acids. Via 5' RACE with UMI labels, TRB cDNA libraries were prepared. No DNA is given; TCRdb re-called the 5' RACE reads and lists each CDR3 protein once. The ten top clones account for roughly 0.31%, within a sample of about 130,000 distinct CDR3 sequences. This clonotype was sampled from a human donor in good health. Some clones in this sample may be carry-over from other donors' samples. This sequence joins TRBV28 and TRBJ1-5. Sequencing was performed on naive CXCR3- CD8+ T cells from blood. The subset was: CD45RO-CCR7+CD27+CD95- naive CD8+ T cells lacking CXCR3 (TNR3-). CDR3 sequence: CASRWAGSYNQPQHF.